Reported below is one T cell receptor (beta chain). PCR used 60 Vbeta primers and 13 Jbeta primers. Only in-frame clones appear in the TCRdb table, and some are missing; sequencing was by immunoSEQ multiplex PCR. The sample has roughly 170,000 clones, about three quarters seen once. V was trimmed by 1 base and J by 3 bases, leaving 10 bases between them. Per germline, CDR1 SGHNT and CDR2 YYREEE (reference sequence). This CDR3 region has 14 residues. The source of the sample is a study of cytomegalovirus exposure and HLA in healthy donors. The chain carries TRBV5-4 and TRBJ2-5, with D possibly being TRBD2 (5 bases). Material: PBMCs. The receptor comes from a female donor in good health and CMV-seronegative. The CDR3 spells CASSLKTREETQYF. The CDR3 DNA reads TGTGCCAGCAGCTTGAAAACGAGGGAAGAGACCCAGTACTTC.